This TCR beta chain appears in the sequencing data of a study of CD8 T cells in ankylosing spondylitis. This clonotype was recorded at least ten times. Its antigen is currently unknown. Molecular-barcoded quantitative 5'-RACE produced these TCR beta libraries. One entry per CDR3 protein, called by TCRdb with MiXCR from the 5' RACE reads. Of approximately 250,000 distinct CDR3 sequences listed, about 24% were seen once; the top ten hold roughly 0.67%. The CDR3 loop spans 13 amino acids. V gave up 4 bases and J gave up 0 bases, with 8 bases separating them. The germline V gene has CDR1 SQVTM and CDR2 ANQGSEA. The study's findings and limits: Clones linked to disease were reported to show significant enrichment in matched ankylosing spondylitis synovial fluid.

Input material: blood, either unsorted or a sorted T cell fraction (not recorded which). The sequence was obtained from a male donor with ankylosing spondylitis or in good health (not recorded which). This chain connects TRBV29-1 to TRBJ2-3; D gene uncertain. CDR3 region: CSVVRTSTDTQYF. CDR3 sequence (DNA): TGCAGCGTTGTCAGGACGAGCACAGATACGCAGTATTTT.